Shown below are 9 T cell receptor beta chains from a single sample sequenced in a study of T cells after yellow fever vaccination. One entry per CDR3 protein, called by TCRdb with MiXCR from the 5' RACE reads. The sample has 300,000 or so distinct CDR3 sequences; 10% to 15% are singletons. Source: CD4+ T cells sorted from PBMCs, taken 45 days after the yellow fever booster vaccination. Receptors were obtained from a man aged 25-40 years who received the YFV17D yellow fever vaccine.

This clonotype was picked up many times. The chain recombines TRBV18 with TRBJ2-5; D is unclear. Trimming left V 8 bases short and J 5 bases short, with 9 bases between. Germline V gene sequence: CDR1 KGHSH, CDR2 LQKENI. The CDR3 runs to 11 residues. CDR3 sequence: CASSPKETQYF. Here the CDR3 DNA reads TGTGCCAGCAGCCCTAAGGAGACCCAGTACTTC. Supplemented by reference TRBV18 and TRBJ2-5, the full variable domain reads NAGVMQNPRHLVRRRGQEARLRCSPMKGHSHVYWYRQLPEEGLKFMVYLQKENIIDESGMPKERFSAEFPKEGPSILRIQQVVRGDSAAYFCASSPKETQYFGPGTRLLVL.

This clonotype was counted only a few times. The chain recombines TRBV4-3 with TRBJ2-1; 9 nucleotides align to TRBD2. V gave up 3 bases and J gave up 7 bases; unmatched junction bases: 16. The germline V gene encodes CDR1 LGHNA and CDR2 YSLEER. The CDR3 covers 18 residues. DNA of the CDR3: TGCGCCAGCAGCCAGGAACTTCTGCGGCGGGAGGGCCGGAATGAGCAGTTCTTC. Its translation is CASSQELLRREGRNEQFF.

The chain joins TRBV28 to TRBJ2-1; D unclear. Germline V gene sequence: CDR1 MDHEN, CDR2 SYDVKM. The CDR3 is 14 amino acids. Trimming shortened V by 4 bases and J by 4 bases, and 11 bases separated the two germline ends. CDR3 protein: CASSSPEPYNEQFF. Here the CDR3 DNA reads TGTGCCAGCAGTTCGCCCGAACCATACAATGAGCAGTTCTTC.

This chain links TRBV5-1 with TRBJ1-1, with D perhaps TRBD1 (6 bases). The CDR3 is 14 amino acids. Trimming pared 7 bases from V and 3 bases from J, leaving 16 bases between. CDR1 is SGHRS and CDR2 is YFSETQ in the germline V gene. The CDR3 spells CASAKQGGDTEAFF. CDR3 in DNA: TGCGCCAGCGCTAAACAGGGCGGGGACACTGAAGCTTTCTTT.

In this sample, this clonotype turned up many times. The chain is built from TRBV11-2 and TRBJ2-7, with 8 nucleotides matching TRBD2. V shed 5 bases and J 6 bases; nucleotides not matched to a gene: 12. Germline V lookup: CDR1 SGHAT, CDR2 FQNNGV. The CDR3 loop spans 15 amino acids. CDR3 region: CASSVTSGAALEQYF. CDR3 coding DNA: TGTGCCAGCAGCGTCACTAGCGGAGCTGCCCTCGAGCAGTACTTC.

The CDR3 loop is CASSLWDTSGNEQYF. CDR3 sequence (DNA): TGCGCCAGCAGCTTGTGGGATACTAGCGGGAACGAGCAGTACTTC. The chain links TRBV5-1 to TRBJ2-7; 10 bases map to TRBD2. The V segment lost 1 base and the J segment 5 bases; nucleotides outside the gene matches: 6. The germline V gene encodes CDR1 SGHRS and CDR2 YFSETQ. The CDR3 is made up of 15 amino acids. The full variable domain, completed using reference TRBV5-1 and TRBJ2-7, is KAGVTQTPRYLIKTRGQQVTLSCSPISGHRSVSWYQQTPGQGLQFLFEYFSETQRNKGNFPGRFSGRQFSNSRSEMNVSTLELGDSALYLCASSLWDTSGNEQYFGPGTRLTVT.

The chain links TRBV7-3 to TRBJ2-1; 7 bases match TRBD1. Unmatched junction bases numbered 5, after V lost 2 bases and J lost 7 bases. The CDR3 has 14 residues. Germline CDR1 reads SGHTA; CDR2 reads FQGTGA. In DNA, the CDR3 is TGTGCCAGCAGCTTACAGTCAGGGGGAAATGAGCAGTTCTTC. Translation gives CASSLQSGGNEQFF.

The CDR3 coding sequence is TGTGCCAGCAGCTCTATCGGGACAGGGATGGAGGAGCAGTACTTC. Its protein product is CASSSIGTGMEEQYF. This sequence joins TRBV11-2 and TRBJ2-7; 9 positions match TRBD1. Looked up from germline, CDR1 is SGHAT and CDR2 is FQNNGV. After removal of 4 bases from V and 7 bases from J, the junction contained 11 bases not matched to a gene. CDR3 size: 15 residues. Combining the CDR3 with reference TRBV11-2 and TRBJ2-7 gives the whole variable domain EAGVAQSPRYKIIEKRQSVAFWCNPISGHATLYWYQQILGQGPKLLIQFQNNGVVDDSQLPKDRFSAERLKGVDSTLKIQPAKLEDSAVYLCASSSIGTGMEEQYFGPGTRLTVT.

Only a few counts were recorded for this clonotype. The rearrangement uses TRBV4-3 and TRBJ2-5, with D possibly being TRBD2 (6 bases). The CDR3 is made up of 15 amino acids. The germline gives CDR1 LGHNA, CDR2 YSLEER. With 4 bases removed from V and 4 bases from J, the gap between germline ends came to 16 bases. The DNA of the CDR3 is TGCGCCAGCAGCCCCGGGACCCGGGGAGGAGAGACCCAGTACTTC. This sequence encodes CASSPGTRGGETQYF.